This T cell receptor beta chain was observed in a study of cytomegalovirus exposure and HLA in healthy donors. General study points: In vitro data verified a few CMV-associated chains as specific for CMV antigens. Accurate prediction of HLA-A and HLA-B alleles (for most subjects) was reportedly achieved from TCR beta sequences. In an earlier analysis, in approximately 630 donors, most V segments appeared productive either ~87% or ~30% of the time. Usually a TCR sequence was rare, but some public TCRs were found in many donors.

Primers included in the PCR were 60 Vbeta and 13 Jbeta primers. Some clones are missing from TCRdb's copy, which holds only in-frame ones; the method was immunoSEQ multiplex PCR. The data show around 140,000 clones, 82% seen once. Worth noting for this clone: No antigen is known for it.

The germline V gene encodes CDR1 MGHRA and CDR2 YSYEKL. The junction had 5 bases not matched to a gene; V was cut back by 4 bases and J by 0 bases. The CDR3 length is 15 residues. Input material: PBMCs. The TCR was taken from a male donor in good health and CMV-seronegative. This chain links TRBV4-1 with TRBJ2-7; 8 bases agree with TRBD2. The CDR3 DNA is TGCGCCAGCAGCCTCGATAGCGGGACCTCCTACGAGCAGTACTTC. Encoded protein: CASSLDSGTSYEQYF.